Each of the 7 T cell receptor beta chains below was sequenced from the same sample in a study of shared clonotypes between healthy human individuals. The data were produced by immunoSEQ multiplex PCR, yet TCRdb's version contains in-frame clones alone and is incomplete. The sample contains about 680,000 clones, about 90% of which appear only once. It was CD45RO-negative cells, positively selected for CCR7, that made up naive CD8 cells, with terminally differentiated effector memory CD45RA+ cells excluded. Sequencing used naive CD8+ T cells sorted from blood. The receptors stem from a man between 25 and 39 years old in good health.

Worth noting for this clone: The same CDR3 is also encoded by other DNA sequences in this sample. This chain joins TRBV9 and TRBJ1-1; the D gene is possibly TRBD1 (6 bases). Trimming stripped 2 bases from V and 1 base from J, with 6 bases between. The CDR3 contains 13 residues. Looked up from germline, CDR1 is SGDLS and CDR2 is YYNGEE. CDR3: CASSVGANTEAFF. In DNA form, the CDR3 reads TGTGCCAGCAGCGTGGGGGCGAACACTGAAGCTTTCTTT.

The chain couples TRBV10-3 to TRBJ2-1; the match to TRBD2 covers 12 bases. J gave up 7 bases and V 4 bases, and 8 bases lay outside the gene matches. The germline CDR1 and CDR2 sequences are ENHRY and SYGVKD. The CDR3 sequence is 16 residues long. The CDR3 sequence is CAISGRLAGEGNEQFF. Here the CDR3 DNA reads TGTGCCATCAGTGGCAGACTAGCGGGAGAAGGAAATGAGCAGTTCTTC.

V usage is TRBV28 and J usage is TRBJ2-2, with D perhaps matching TRBD1 or TRBD2 (5 bases each). V lost 6 bases and J lost 7, with 24 bases in between. The CDR3 is made up of 17 amino acids. CDR1 is MDHEN and CDR2 is SYDVKM in the germline V gene. This CDR3 reads CASRPSGFGTLDGELFF. The CDR3 coding sequence is TGTGCCAGCAGGCCCTCGGGTTTTGGGACCCTTGACGGGGAGCTGTTTTTT. The full variable domain, completed using reference TRBV28 and TRBJ2-2, is DVKVTQSSRYLVKRTGEKVFLECVQDMDHENMFWYRQDPGLGLRLIYFSYDVKMKEKGDIPEGYSVSREKKERFSLILESASTNQTSMYLCASRPSGFGTLDGELFFGEGSRLTVL.

The chain recombines TRBV7-9 with TRBJ2-1; no firm D call. The CDR3 covers 17 residues. Germline V gives CDR1 SEHNR, CDR2 FQNEAQ (reference sequence). V lost 5 bases, J lost 2 bases, and 19 bases lay in between. The CDR3, as DNA: TGTGCCAGCAGCCCAATAGCAGTCCGGAACACCTACAATGAGCAGTTCTTC. Its translation: CASSPIAVRNTYNEQFF.

This sequence joins TRBV27 and TRBJ1-1; possible D gene TRBD1, 6 bases. Germline assignment: CDR1 MNHEY and CDR2 SMNVEV (reference sequence). V lost 5 bases to trimming and J lost 6 bases, with 7 bases between them. This CDR3 has 11 residues. The CDR3: CASSTGSEAFF. CDR3 DNA sequence: TGTGCCAGCAGTACAGGGTCTGAAGCTTTCTTT.

The chain has TRBV28 and TRBJ2-2; TRBD1 agrees at 7 bases. V lost 6 bases to trimming and J lost 2 bases; unmatched junction nucleotides: 12. CDR1 and CDR2 (germline): MDHEN, SYDVKM. The CDR3 covers 17 residues. The CDR3 sequence is CASRTLETGINTGELFF. Here the CDR3 DNA reads TGTGCCAGCAGAACCCTGGAGACAGGGATAAACACCGGGGAGCTGTTTTTT.

The gene calls are TRBV29-1 and TRBJ1-2, with no clear D. The CDR3 loop spans 15 amino acids. Germline lookup yields CDR1 SQVTM and CDR2 ANQGSEA. Trimming pared 3 bases from V and 0 bases from J, leaving 14 bases between. The CDR3 region has the DNA TGCAGCGTTGACGAGTGGTACACAACTAACTATGGCTACACCTTC. Protein product: CSVDEWYTTNYGYTF.